This passage covers 28 T cell receptor beta chains from one sample sequenced in a study of shared clonotypes between healthy human individuals. The assay was immunoSEQ multiplex PCR, and TCRdb's table has in-frame clones only and misses some. The sample consists of 2 million to 2.5 million clones, roughly 93% of them appearing once. Material: naive CD4+ T cells from PBMCs. Described subset: CD45RA+ positively selected. These receptors were obtained from a man in his late teens or twenties in good health. Some clones in this sample may be carry-over from other donors' samples.

The rearrangement joins TRBV28 to TRBJ2-7; 9 nucleotides align to TRBD1. Germline CDR1 MDHEN, CDR2 SYDVKM. V trimming: 2 bases; J trimming: 1 base; junction bases outside the gene matches: 9. The CDR3 is 17 residues long. CDR3: CASSLARVGTGSYEQYF. Written as DNA, the CDR3 is TGTGCCAGCAGTTTAGCCCGCGTAGGGACAGGGTCCTACGAGCAGTACTTC.

This clone has only one observation. This sequence joins TRBV6-6 and TRBJ2-3; 9 bases fit TRBD2. From germline, CDR1 is MNHNY and CDR2 SVGAGI (reference sequence). The V and J ends lost 8 bases and 9 bases, in that order; junction bases with no gene match: 12. The CDR3 loop spans 14 amino acids. This chain's CDR3 is CASSPGTSYLTQYF. CDR3 nucleotides: TGTGCCAGCTCCCCCGGGACTAGCTACCTGACGCAGTATTTT.

This chain uses TRBV9 with TRBJ2-1; TRBD2 agrees at 8 bases. The junction had 4 bases not matched to a gene; V was cut back by 0 bases and J by 5 bases. Germline V gene lookup returns CDR1 SGDLS and CDR2 YYNGEE. CDR3 length equals 15 residues. The CDR3 coding sequence is TGTGCCAGCAGCGTAGTTGGTAGCGGGAACAATGAGCAGTTCTTC. Amino acids: CASSVVGSGNNEQFF.

The rearrangement uses TRBV6-1 and TRBJ2-4, with no clear D. The CDR3 contains 18 residues. The germline V gene has CDR1 MNHNS and CDR2 SASEGT. V was shortened by 1 base and J by 0 bases, with 16 bases between the two germline ends. The CDR3 sequence: CASSEGVRQTAAKNIQYF. CDR3 coding DNA: TGTGCCAGCAGTGAAGGGGTCAGGCAGACCGCAGCCAAAAACATTCAGTACTTC.

The chain carries TRBV6-5 and TRBJ2-7; TRBD2 might be the D (5 bases). Germline loops: CDR1 MNHEY, CDR2 SVGAGI. V gave up 6 bases and J gave up 12 bases, with 21 bases separating them. CDR3 length: 13 amino acids. The CDR3 nucleotides read TGTGCCAGCAGCCCGATACCCCGGGAACTCCGGTACTTC. Protein: CASSPIPRELRYF.

V is TRBV10-2 and J is TRBJ2-1; D is perhaps TRBD2 (6 bases). The length of the CDR3 is 13 residues. Germline V gene lookup returns CDR1 WSHSY and CDR2 SAAADI. V was clipped by 10 bases and J by 4 bases, with 14 bases between them. The CDR3, as DNA: TGCGCCACCCGATCGGGGGAATACAATGAGCAGTTCTTC. Residues: CATRSGEYNEQFF.

The CDR3 sequence is CASSLGQVRLGAGNTIYF. CDR3 DNA: TGTGCCAGCAGCTTGGGACAGGTCCGGCTGGGTGCTGGAAACACCATATATTTT. The chain joins TRBV5-6 to TRBJ1-3, with D tentatively TRBD1 (6 bases). In germline, CDR1 is SGHDT, CDR2 YYEEEE. The CDR3 is made up of 18 amino acids. V lost 0 bases and J 2 bases, leaving 18 bases between the germline ends.

The rearrangement joins TRBV10-3 to TRBJ2-3; D not resolved. Germline CDR1 ENHRY, CDR2 SYGVKD. V lost 4 bases and J lost 6, with 11 bases in between. This CDR3 region has 13 residues. CDR3 DNA: TGTGCCATCAGTGGGCTGGTATCTGATACGCAGTATTTT. Its protein product is CAISGLVSDTQYF.

The chain is built from TRBV5-5 and TRBJ1-1, with a tentative D call TRBD1 (6 bases). There are 18 residues in the CDR3. The V and J ends lost 4 bases and 5 bases respectively, with 27 bases between them. CDR1 and CDR2 from the germline V gene are SGHKS and YYEKEE (reference sequence). This chain's CDR3 is CASSRGPLGAAVGTEAFF. As DNA, the CDR3 is TGTGCCAGCAGCAGGGGTCCACTGGGGGCGGCGGTGGGGACTGAAGCTTTCTTT. The variable domain in full, completed from reference TRBV5-5 and TRBJ1-1, reads DAGVTQSPTHLIKTRGQQVTLRCSPISGHKSVSWYQQVLGQGPQFIFQYYEKEERGRGNFPDRFSARQFPNYSSELNVNALLLGDSALYLCASSRGPLGAAVGTEAFFGQGTRLTVV.

The J gene is TRBJ2-3, the V gene TRBV28, with 7 bases matching TRBD2. The CDR3 runs 16 residues. Unmatched junction bases numbered 10, after V lost 6 bases and J lost 1 base. Germline CDR1 and CDR2: MDHEN and SYDVKM. In DNA form, the CDR3 reads TGTGCCAGCAGCCTTCCTGCGGGAGCTGGCACAGATACGCAGTATTTT. Protein product: CASSLPAGAGTDTQYF.

V usage is TRBV10-1 and J usage is TRBJ2-3; unclear D gene. CDR1 is WNHNN and CDR2 is SYGVQD in the germline V gene (reference sequence). V was cut by 6 bases and J by 2 bases, with 6 bases left in between. The CDR3 is 12 amino acids. This CDR3 reads CASSPDTDTQYF. CDR3 sequence (DNA): TGCGCCAGCAGCCCCGACACAGATACGCAGTATTTT.

V gene TRBV9 combines with J gene TRBJ2-1; 8 bases fit TRBD2. The trim removed 3 bases at V and 7 bases at J, leaving 12 bases unmatched. The CDR3 loop spans 16 amino acids. In germline, CDR1 is SGDLS, CDR2 YYNGEE. The CDR3 region has the DNA TGTGCCAGCAGCGACTCTCTAGGCAGCGGGAGAAATGAGCAGTTCTTC. Residues: CASSDSLGSGRNEQFF. Variable domain in full (rest from reference TRBV9 and TRBJ2-1): DSGVTQTPKHLITATGQRVTLRCSPRSGDLSVYWYQQSLDQGLQFLIQYYNGEERAKGNILERFSAQQFPDLHSELNLSSLELGDSALYFCASSDSLGSGRNEQFFGPGTRLTVL.

This clone was seen only once. This sequence joins TRBV4-3 and TRBJ1-1, with D perhaps matching TRBD1 (6 bases). From germline, CDR1 is LGHNA and CDR2 YSLEER. Trimming took 0 bases from V and 5 from J, leaving 16 bases between them. CDR3 length: 16 amino acids. As DNA, the CDR3 is TGCGCCAGCAGCCAAGACCCCGGGGGCCGGGGGACTGAAGCTTTCTTT. Translated: CASSQDPGGRGTEAFF.

V usage is TRBV4-2 and J usage is TRBJ2-3; 9 nucleotides align to TRBD2. Losses at the gene ends were 4 bases for V and 4 bases for J; bases not matched to a gene: 3. Germline CDR1 reads LGHNA; CDR2 reads YNFKEQ. The CDR3 extends over 14 amino acids. The CDR3 sequence: CASSLAGEADTQYF. As DNA, the CDR3 is TGTGCCAGCAGCCTAGCGGGAGAGGCAGATACGCAGTATTTT.

The rearrangement uses TRBV7-3 and TRBJ2-1; 15 nucleotides line up with TRBD2. V was clipped by 3 bases and J by 9 bases; unmatched bases: 3. The CDR3 consists of 15 residues. Germline V gene sequence: CDR1 SGHTA, CDR2 FQGTGA. The CDR3 DNA reads as TGTGCCAGCAGCTTGGGGACTAGCGGGAGGCTTGAGCAGTTCTTC. Protein sequence: CASSLGTSGRLEQFF.

The V call is TRBV28, the J call TRBJ2-7; D possibly corresponds to TRBD1 (6 bases). Per the germline V gene, CDR1 is MDHEN and CDR2 is SYDVKM. Trimming took 7 bases from V and 5 from J, leaving 18 bases between them. The CDR3 is made up of 14 amino acids. The CDR3 DNA is TGTGCCAGCAACACCCCGGGACACGGACACGAGCAGTACTTC. This codes for CASNTPGHGHEQYF.

This clone was counted a few times. The genes are TRBV19 and TRBJ1-5, with D hard to call. The germline V gene has CDR1 LNHDA and CDR2 SQIVND (reference sequence). This CDR3 spans 14 amino acids. With 4 bases removed from V and 5 bases from J, the gap between germline ends came to 12 bases. The CDR3: CASSTLGSYQPQHF. CDR3 sequence (DNA): TGTGCCAGTAGTACCCTAGGCAGTTATCAGCCCCAGCATTTT.

The rearrangement joins TRBV5-8 to TRBJ1-5, with 9 bases matching TRBD1. The CDR3 loop spans 14 amino acids. Looked up from germline, CDR1 is SGHTS and CDR2 is YDEGEE. Trimming at V came to 2 bases and at J to 5 bases, leaving 2 bases not matched to a gene. This CDR3 reads CASSFRTGDQPQHF. The CDR3 DNA reads TGTGCCAGCAGCTTCCGGACAGGGGATCAGCCCCAGCATTTT. Full variable domain (remainder filled in from reference TRBV5-8 and TRBJ1-5): EAGVTQSPTHLIKTRGQQATLRCSPISGHTSVYWYQQALGLGLQFLLWYDEGEERNRGNFPPRFSGRQFPNYSSELNVNALELEDSALYLCASSFRTGDQPQHFGDGTRLSIL.

The V and J genes are TRBV28 and TRBJ1-1; D not resolved. This CDR3 is 16 amino acids long. Germline V gene lookup returns CDR1 MDHEN and CDR2 SYDVKM. V shed 6 bases and J shed 5 bases, with 22 bases lying between them. This chain's CDR3 is CASRGQDIGRGTEAFF. The CDR3, as DNA: TGTGCCAGCAGGGGCCAGGATATAGGGCGAGGGACTGAAGCTTTCTTT.

The genes are TRBV6-6 and TRBJ2-1; 7 bases align to TRBD2. Looked up from germline, CDR1 is MNHNY and CDR2 is SVGAGI (reference sequence). Trimming removed 2 bases from V and 4 bases from J; junction bases left unmatched: 5. CDR3 length: 15 amino acids. The CDR3 region is CASSYGRAAYNEQFF. CDR3 DNA sequence: TGTGCCAGCAGTTACGGGAGGGCCGCTTACAATGAGCAGTTCTTC.

Notes on this clone: This specimen includes other DNA sequences encoding the same CDR3. This chain joins TRBV5-1 and TRBJ2-5, with TRBD1 matching over 8 bases. Germline V gives CDR1 SGHRS, CDR2 YFSETQ. Trimming took 0 bases from V and 4 from J; bases not matched to a gene: 2. This CDR3 is 14 amino acids long. CDR3 in amino acids: CASSLVGQGETQYF. CDR3 sequence (DNA): TGCGCCAGCAGCTTGGTTGGACAGGGAGAGACCCAGTACTTC.

The V call is TRBV10-3, the J call TRBJ1-2, with D possibly TRBD1 on 5 matching bases. CDR3 length: 14 residues. CDR1 and CDR2 from the germline V gene are ENHRY and SYGVKD. V was trimmed by 9 bases and J by 8 bases, leaving 22 bases between them. In DNA form, the CDR3 reads TGTGCCATTAACGCCTTAGGGGCCCAGGAGGGCTACACCTTC. Residues: CAINALGAQEGYTF.

As regards this clone: The same CDR3 is also encoded by other DNA sequences in this sample. This chain connects TRBV5-4 to TRBJ2-7, with a weak D call TRBD1 (6 bases). V was pared by 4 bases and J by 1 base, with 9 bases between. CDR3 length equals 13 residues. Looked up from germline, CDR1 is SGHNT and CDR2 is YYREEE (reference sequence). CDR3 in amino acids: CASSLGQSYEQYF. CDR3 DNA sequence: TGTGCCAGCAGCCTGGGACAATCCTACGAGCAGTACTTC.

The CDR3 loop is CASSQGGGFGYTF. In DNA, the CDR3 is TGTGCCAGCAGCCAGGGCGGGGGCTTTGGCTACACCTTC. V gene TRBV7-6 combines with J gene TRBJ1-2; D possibly corresponds to TRBD1 (6 bases). Germline assignment: CDR1 SGHVS and CDR2 FNYEAQ. The CDR3 is made up of 13 amino acids. V was clipped by 5 bases and J by 7 bases, with 14 bases between them. The full variable domain, in which reference TRBV7-6 and TRBJ1-2 provide the parts outside the CDR3, is GAGVSQSPRYKVTKRGQDVALRCDPISGHVSLYWYRQALGQGPEFLTYFNYEAQQDKSGLPNDRFSAERPEGSISTLTIQRTEQRDSAMYRCASSQGGGFGYTFGSGTRLTVV.

This clone was counted a few times. V is TRBV18 and J is TRBJ2-2; D perhaps matches TRBD2 (6 bases). Trimming stripped 4 bases from V and 3 bases from J, with 12 bases between. Looked up from germline, CDR1 is KGHSH and CDR2 is LQKENI. There are 15 residues in the CDR3. CDR3 protein: CASSRGTVDTGELFF. For the CDR3, the DNA is TGTGCCAGCTCACGCGGGACTGTAGACACCGGGGAGCTGTTTTTT.

The chain is built from TRBV5-1 and TRBJ2-6; 7 positions match TRBD1. Germline CDR1 and CDR2: SGHRS and YFSETQ. The CDR3 has 17 amino acids. Losses at the gene ends were 0 bases for V and 0 bases for J; bases not matched to a gene: 3. CDR3 sequence (DNA): TGCGCCAGCAGCTTGGCGGGACAGACCTCTGGGGCCAACGTCCTGACTTTC. Protein sequence: CASSLAGQTSGANVLTF.

V gene TRBV7-2 combines with J gene TRBJ1-4; D gene ambiguous. Germline lookup yields CDR1 SGHTA and CDR2 FQGNSA. Trimming took off 5 bases at V and 5 bases at J, with 9 bases between the two ends. CDR3 length equals 13 residues. CDR3 DNA: TGTGCCAGCAGCGCGGGGTTGAATGAAAAACTGTTTTTT. It is translated as CASSAGLNEKLFF. Drawing the rest from reference TRBV7-2 and TRBJ1-4, the complete variable domain is GAGVSQSPSNKVTEKGKDVELRCDPISGHTALYWYRQSLGQGLEFLIYFQGNSAPDKSGLPSDRFSAERTGGSVSTLTIQRTQQEDSAVYLCASSAGLNEKLFFGSGTQLSVL.

This chain uses TRBV25-1 with TRBJ2-7; D not certain. Trimming removed 2 bases from V and 3 bases from J, with 8 bases in between. This CDR3 comprises 13 residues. Germline lookup yields CDR1 MGHDK and CDR2 SYGVNS. In nucleotides, the CDR3 is TGTGCCAGCAGTGAACGGCGACTCTACGAGCAGTACTTC. This gives the protein CASSERRLYEQYF.